This T cell receptor beta chain was identified during a study of tumor-infiltrating lymphocytes in primary liver carcinoma. The wider study: The tumors ranged from about 4.2 to 11 cm across and fell within stage T1-T3 N0M0. Broader study findings: Among top clones, only about 8-25% appeared in all five tumor regions.

This CDR3 region has 15 residues. Trimming at V came to 8 bases and at J to 7 bases, leaving 10 bases not matched to a gene. As for this clonotype: The antigen remains undetermined.

The input was approximately 500 ng total RNA; TCR beta cDNA was made from it with a constant-region primer. The TCR beta library was amplified through three nested multiplex PCR rounds in a modified ARM-PCR procedure. The first two PCR rounds used TRBV1-TRBV30 primers with a Cbeta primer, around 10 cycles each. TCRdb independently ran MiXCR on the multiplex PCR reads; one entry per CDR3 protein. The table includes about 99,000 distinct CDR3 sequences, approximately 71% detected once. The source material, about 19-30 mg of unsorted bulk tissue, was used to co-extract RNA and DNA. Patients' primary liver carcinoma was surgically resected.

The specimen was liver tumor tissue from sampling region 5. Subset described: tumor region T5, tumor centre. This clonotype was sampled from a woman in her sixties or seventies with primary liver carcinoma and hepatitis B virus infection. This sequence joins TRBV12-3 or TRBV12-4 and TRBJ2-1; 11 bases are shared with TRBD2. CDR3 residues: CASGLSTSGSNEQFF. Written as DNA, the CDR3 is TGTGCCAGCGGTCTCAGTACTAGCGGGAGTAATGAGCAGTTCTTC.